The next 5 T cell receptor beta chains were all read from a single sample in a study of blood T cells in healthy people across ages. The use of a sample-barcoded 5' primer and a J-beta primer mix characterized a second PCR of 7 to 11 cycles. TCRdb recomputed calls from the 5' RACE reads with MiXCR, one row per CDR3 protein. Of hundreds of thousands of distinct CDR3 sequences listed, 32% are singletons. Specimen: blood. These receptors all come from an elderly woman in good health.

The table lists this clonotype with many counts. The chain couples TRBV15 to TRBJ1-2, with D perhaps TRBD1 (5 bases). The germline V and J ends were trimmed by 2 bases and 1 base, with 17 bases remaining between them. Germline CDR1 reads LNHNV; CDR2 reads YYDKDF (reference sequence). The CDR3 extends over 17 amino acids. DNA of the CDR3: TGTGCCACCAGCAGACTAGCCCCGGGACGACGTAACTATGGCTACACCTTC. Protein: CATSRLAPGRRNYGYTF.

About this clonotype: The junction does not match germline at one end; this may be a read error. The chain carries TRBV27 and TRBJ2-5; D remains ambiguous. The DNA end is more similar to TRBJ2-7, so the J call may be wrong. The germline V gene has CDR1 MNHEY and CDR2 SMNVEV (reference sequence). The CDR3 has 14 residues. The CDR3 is CASRLWGKNYEQYF. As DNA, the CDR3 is TGTGCCAGCAGGTTATGGGGAAAGAACTACGAGCAGTACTTC.

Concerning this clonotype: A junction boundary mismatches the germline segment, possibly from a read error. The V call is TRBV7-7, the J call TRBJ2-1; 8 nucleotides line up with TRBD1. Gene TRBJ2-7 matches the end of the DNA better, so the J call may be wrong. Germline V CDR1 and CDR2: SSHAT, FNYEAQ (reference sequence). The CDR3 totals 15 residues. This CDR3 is CASSSGGTGYNEQYF. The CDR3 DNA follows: TGTGCTAGCAGCTCTGGGGGGACAGGATACAATGAGCAGTACTTC.

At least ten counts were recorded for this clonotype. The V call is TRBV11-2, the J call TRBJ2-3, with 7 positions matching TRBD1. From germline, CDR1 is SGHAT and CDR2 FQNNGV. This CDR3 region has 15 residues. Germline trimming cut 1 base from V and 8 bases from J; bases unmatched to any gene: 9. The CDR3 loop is CASSLVPLPGGTQYF. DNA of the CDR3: TGTGCCAGCAGCTTAGTCCCCCTTCCAGGGGGTACGCAGTATTTT.

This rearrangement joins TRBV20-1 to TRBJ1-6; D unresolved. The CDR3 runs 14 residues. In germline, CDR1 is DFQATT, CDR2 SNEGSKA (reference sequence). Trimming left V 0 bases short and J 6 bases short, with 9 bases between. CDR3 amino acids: CSARDAGSNSPLHF. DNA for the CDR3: TGCAGTGCTAGAGATGCCGGGAGTAATTCACCCCTCCACTTT.